This TCR beta chain came from a study of T cell responses to AZD1222 COVID-19 vaccine. Germline-derived CDR1 and CDR2 are GTSNPN and SVGIG (reference sequence). This CDR3 has 11 residues. V gave up 4 bases and J gave up 3 bases, with 6 bases separating them. Points on this clone: The antigen is unknown.

Overall study findings and caveats: The reported proportion of spike-specific TCRs targeting unmutated variant regions was nearly half. Clonal diversity was possibly underestimated; the donors were predominantly white British and more often female. Across spike, vaccine-associated CD4 TCRs were found, dominant at 160-218 and 743-854. The repertoires were collected only after the peak T cell response.

Data came from immunoSEQ multiplex PCR; TCRdb stores just in-frame clones and leaves some out. The data contain 100,000 or so clones, 87% of them singletons. The rearrangement links TRBV30 to TRBJ1-2; no firm D call. This specimen consisted of peripheral blood, obtained on day 0 of AZD1222 vaccination. The TCR sequence derives from an adult in good health. CDR3 protein: CAWKSDYGYTF. Written as DNA, the CDR3 is TGTGCCTGGAAATCGGACTATGGCTACACCTTC.